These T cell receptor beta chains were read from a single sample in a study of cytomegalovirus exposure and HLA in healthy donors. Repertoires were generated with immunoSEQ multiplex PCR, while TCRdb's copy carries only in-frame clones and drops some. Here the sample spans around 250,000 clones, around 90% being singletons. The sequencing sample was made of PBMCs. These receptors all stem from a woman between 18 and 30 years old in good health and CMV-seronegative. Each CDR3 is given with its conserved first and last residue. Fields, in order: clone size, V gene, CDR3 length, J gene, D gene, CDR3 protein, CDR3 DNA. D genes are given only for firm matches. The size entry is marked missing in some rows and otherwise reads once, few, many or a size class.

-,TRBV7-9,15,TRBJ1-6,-,CASSLGRVYNSPLHF,TGTGCCAGCAGCTTAGGTCGGGTTTATAATTCACCCCTCCACTTT
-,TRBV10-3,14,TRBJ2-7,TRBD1,CAIKAGQGSYEQYF,TGTGCCATCAAGGCCGGACAGGGTTCCTACGAGCAGTACTTC
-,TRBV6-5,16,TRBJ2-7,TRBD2,CASSYSRTSGFYEQYF,TGTGCCAGCAGTTACTCGAGGACTAGCGGTTTCTACGAGCAGTACTTC
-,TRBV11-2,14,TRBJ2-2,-,CASRPGSNTGELFF,TGTGCCAGCAGGCCGGGGTCGAACACCGGGGAGCTGTTTTTT
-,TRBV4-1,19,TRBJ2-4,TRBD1,CASSPRTGERGLAKNIQYF,TGCGCCAGCAGCCCCCGGACAGGCGAAAGGGGGTTAGCCAAAAACATTCAGTACTTC
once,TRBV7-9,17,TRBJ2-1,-,CASSYGLARLVNPEQFF,TGTGCCAGCAGCTACGGCTTAGCGCGGCTAGTAAATCCTGAGCAGTTCTTC
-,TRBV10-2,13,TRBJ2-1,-,CASTTSSYNEQFF,TGCGCCAGCACGACTAGCTCCTACAATGAGCAGTTCTTC
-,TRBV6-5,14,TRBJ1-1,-,CASKNLQGSTEAFF,TGTGCCAGCAAAAATCTACAGGGATCCACTGAAGCTTTCTTT
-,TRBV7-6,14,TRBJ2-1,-,CASSLSYQYNEQFF,TGTGCCAGCAGCTTATCATATCAGTACAATGAGCAGTTCTTC
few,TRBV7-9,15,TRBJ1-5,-,CASSLNGDSNQPQHF,TGTGCCAGCAGCCTGAATGGAGATAGCAATCAGCCCCAGCATTTT
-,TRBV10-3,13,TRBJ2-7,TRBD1,CAIRGTGAYEQYF,TGTGCCATCAGAGGGACAGGGGCCTACGAGCAGTACTTC
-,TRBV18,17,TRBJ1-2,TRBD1,CASSPLQGGTSNYGYTF,TGTGCCAGCTCACCACTGCAAGGGGGCACATCTAACTATGGCTACACCTTC
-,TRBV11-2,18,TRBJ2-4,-,CASSSPMAQRRAKNIQYF,TGTGCCAGCAGCTCCCCTATGGCCCAGCGTCGGGCCAAAAACATTCAGTACTTC
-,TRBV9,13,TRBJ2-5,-,CASSLTIGETQYF,TGTGCCAGCAGCCTGACTATCGGGGAGACCCAGTACTTC
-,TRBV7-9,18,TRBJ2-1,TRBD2,CASSLVASGGALYNEQFF,TGTGCCAGCAGCTTAGTTGCTAGCGGGGGGGCTTTGTACAATGAGCAGTTCTTC
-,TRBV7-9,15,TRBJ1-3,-,CASSLVSGSGNTIYF,TGTGCCAGCAGCTTAGTCTCAGGTTCTGGAAACACCATATATTTT
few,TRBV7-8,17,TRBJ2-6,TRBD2,CASTPSGGASGANVLTF,TGTGCCAGCACCCCGAGCGGGGGGGCCTCTGGGGCCAACGTCCTGACTTTC
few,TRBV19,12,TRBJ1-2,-,CASSIQDYGYTF,TGTGCCAGTAGTATTCAGGACTATGGCTACACCTTC
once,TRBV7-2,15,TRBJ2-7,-,CASRIRVGPLYEQYF,TGTGCCAGCAGGATTCGGGTGGGGCCACTCTACGAGCAGTACTTC
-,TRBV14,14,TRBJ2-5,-,CASSRDGGEETQYF,TGTGCCAGCAGTCGTGATGGCGGCGAAGAGACCCAGTACTTC
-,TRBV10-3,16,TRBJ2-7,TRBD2,CAISGTSGGAVYEQYF,TGTGCCATCAGTGGGACTAGCGGGGGGGCGGTCTACGAGCAGTACTTC
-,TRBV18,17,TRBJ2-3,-,CASSPIEGTGLTDTQYF,TGTGCCAGCTCACCAATTGAGGGTACGGGCCTCACAGATACGCAGTATTTT
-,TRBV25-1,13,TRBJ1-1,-,CASSDYRNTEAFF,TGTGCCAGCAGTGATTACAGAAACACTGAAGCTTTCTTT
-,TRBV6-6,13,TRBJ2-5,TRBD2,CASSSLAGETQYF,TGTGCCAGCAGTTCTCTAGCGGGGGAGACCCAGTACTTC